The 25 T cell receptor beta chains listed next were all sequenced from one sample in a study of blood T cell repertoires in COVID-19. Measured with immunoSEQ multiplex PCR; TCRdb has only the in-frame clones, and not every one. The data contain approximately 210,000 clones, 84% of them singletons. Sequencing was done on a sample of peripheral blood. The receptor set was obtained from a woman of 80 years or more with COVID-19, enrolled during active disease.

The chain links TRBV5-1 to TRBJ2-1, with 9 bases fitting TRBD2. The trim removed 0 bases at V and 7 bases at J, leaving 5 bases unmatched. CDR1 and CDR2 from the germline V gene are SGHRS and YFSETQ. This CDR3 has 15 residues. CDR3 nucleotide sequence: TGCGCCAGCAGCTTGGGGCGGGGGGGCCGTAATGAGCAGTTCTTC. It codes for CASSLGRGGRNEQFF.

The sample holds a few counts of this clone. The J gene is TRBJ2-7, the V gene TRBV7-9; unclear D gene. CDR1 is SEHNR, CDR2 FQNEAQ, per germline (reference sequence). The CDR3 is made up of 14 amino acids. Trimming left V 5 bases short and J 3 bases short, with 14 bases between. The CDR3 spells CASSPLGSNYEQYF. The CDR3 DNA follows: TGTGCCAGCAGCCCCCTCGGGTCCAACTACGAGCAGTACTTC.

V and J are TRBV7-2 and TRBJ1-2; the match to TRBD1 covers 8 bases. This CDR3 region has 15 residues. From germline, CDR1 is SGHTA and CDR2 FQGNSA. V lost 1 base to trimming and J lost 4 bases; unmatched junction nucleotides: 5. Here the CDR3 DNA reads TGTGCCAGCAGCTTAGGACAGGGGATTAGCTATGGCTACACCTTC. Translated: CASSLGQGISYGYTF.

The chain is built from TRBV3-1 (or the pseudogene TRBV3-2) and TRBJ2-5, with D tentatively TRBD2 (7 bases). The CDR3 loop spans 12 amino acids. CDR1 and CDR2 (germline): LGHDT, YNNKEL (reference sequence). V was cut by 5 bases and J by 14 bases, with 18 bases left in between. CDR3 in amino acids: CASSMGAGAIYF. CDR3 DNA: TGTGCCAGCAGCATGGGGGCGGGGGCCATTTACTTC.

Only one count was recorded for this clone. The CDR3 nucleotides are TGCAGCGTTATATCAGGGGGCACTGAAGCTTTCTTT. It is translated as CSVISGGTEAFF. This chain uses TRBV29-1 with TRBJ1-1; 7 positions agree with TRBD1. Per the germline V gene, CDR1 is SQVTM and CDR2 is ANQGSEA. The J segment lost 4 bases and the V segment lost 5 bases, leaving 4 bases of the junction unmatched. The CDR3 sequence is 12 residues long.

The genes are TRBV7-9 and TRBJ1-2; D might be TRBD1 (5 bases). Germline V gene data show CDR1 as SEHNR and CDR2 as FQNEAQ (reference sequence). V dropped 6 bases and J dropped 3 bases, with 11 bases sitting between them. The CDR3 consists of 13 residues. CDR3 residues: CASSLPGYYGYTF. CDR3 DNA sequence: TGTGCCAGCAGTTTACCAGGGTACTATGGCTACACCTTC.

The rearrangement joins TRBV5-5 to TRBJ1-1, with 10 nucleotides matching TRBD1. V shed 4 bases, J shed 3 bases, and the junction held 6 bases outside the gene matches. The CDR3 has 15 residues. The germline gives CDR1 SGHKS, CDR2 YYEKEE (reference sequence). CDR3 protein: CASSPGQGKDTEAFF. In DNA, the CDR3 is TGTGCCAGCAGCCCGGGACAGGGGAAGGACACTGAAGCTTTCTTT. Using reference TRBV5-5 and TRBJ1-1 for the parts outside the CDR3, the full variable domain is DAGVTQSPTHLIKTRGQQVTLRCSPISGHKSVSWYQQVLGQGPQFIFQYYEKEERGRGNFPDRFSARQFPNYSSELNVNALLLGDSALYLCASSPGQGKDTEAFFGQGTRLTVV.

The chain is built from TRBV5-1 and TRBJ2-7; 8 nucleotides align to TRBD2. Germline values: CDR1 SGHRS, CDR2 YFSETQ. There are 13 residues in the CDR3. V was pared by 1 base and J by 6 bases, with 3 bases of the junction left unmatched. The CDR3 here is CASSLSSGREQYV. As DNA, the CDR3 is TGCGCCAGCAGCTTGTCTAGCGGGCGCGAGCAGTACGTC.

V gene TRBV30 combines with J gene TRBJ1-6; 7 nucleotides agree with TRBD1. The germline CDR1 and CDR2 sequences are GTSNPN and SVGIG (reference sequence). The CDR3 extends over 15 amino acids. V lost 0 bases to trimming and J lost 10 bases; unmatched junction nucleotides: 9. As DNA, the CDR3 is TGTGCCTGGAGTGTTTTGACAGGGCGAGAATCACCCCTCCACTTT. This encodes CAWSVLTGRESPLHF.

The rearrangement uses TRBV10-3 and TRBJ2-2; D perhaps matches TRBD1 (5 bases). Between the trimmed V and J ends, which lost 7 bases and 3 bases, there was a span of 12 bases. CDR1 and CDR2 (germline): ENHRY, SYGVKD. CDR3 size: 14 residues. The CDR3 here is CAIKAGRDTGELFF. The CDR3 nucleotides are TGTGCCATCAAGGCCGGCAGGGACACCGGGGAGCTGTTTTTT.

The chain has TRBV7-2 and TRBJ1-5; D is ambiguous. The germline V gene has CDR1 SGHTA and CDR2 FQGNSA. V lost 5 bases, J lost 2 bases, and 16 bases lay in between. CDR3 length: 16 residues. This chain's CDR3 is CASSLGYAEGNQPQHF. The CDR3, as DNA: TGTGCCAGCAGCCTCGGATACGCTGAGGGCAATCAGCCCCAGCATTTT.

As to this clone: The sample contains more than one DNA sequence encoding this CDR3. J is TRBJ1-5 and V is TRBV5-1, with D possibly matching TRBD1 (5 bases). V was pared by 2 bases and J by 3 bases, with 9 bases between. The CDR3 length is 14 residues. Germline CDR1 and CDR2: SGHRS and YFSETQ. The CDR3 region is CASSFGGNNQPQHF. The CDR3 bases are TGCGCCAGCAGCTTCGGGGGGAACAATCAGCCCCAGCATTTT.

CDR3 amino acids: CAISVSQGVGQPQHF. The CDR3, as DNA: TGTGCCATCAGTGTGTCACAGGGCGTGGGTCAGCCCCAGCATTTT. This chain links TRBV10-3 with TRBJ1-5; a possible D gene is TRBD1 (6 bases). Germline CDR1 ENHRY, CDR2 SYGVKD. Trimming removed 4 bases from V and 6 bases from J, with 16 bases in between. The CDR3 is 15 amino acids.

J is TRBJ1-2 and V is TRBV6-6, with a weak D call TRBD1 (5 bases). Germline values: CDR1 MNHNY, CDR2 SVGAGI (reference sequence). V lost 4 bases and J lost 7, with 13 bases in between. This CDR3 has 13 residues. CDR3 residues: CASSSSGLGGYTF. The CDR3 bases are TGTGCCAGCAGTTCTTCAGGGCTAGGTGGCTACACCTTC.

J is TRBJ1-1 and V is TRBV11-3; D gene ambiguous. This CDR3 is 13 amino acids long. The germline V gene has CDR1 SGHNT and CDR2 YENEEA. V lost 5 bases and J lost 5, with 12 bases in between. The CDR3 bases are TGTGCCAGCAGCACCAGGAGCGGGACTGAAGCTTTCTTT. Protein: CASSTRSGTEAFF.

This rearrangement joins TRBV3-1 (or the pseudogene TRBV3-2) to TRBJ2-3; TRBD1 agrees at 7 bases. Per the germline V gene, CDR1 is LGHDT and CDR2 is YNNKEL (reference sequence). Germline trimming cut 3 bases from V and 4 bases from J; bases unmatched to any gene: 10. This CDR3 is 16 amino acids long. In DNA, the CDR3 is TGTGCCAGCAGCCATTGGACAGGCGCGGCTGCAGATACGCAGTATTTT. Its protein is CASSHWTGAAADTQYF.

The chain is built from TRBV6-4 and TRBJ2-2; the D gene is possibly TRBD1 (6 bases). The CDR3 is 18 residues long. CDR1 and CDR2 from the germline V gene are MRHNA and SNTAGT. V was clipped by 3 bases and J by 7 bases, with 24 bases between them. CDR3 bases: TGTGCCAGCAGTGAAACCAGAACGGACGGAACAGGGAGCGGGGAGCTGTTTTTT. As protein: CASSETRTDGTGSGELFF.

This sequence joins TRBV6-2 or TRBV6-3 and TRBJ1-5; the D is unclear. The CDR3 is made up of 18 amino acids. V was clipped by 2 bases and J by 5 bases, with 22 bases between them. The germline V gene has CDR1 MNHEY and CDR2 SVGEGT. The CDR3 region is CASSYVPGPHDPDQPQHF. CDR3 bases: TGTGCCAGCAGTTACGTCCCGGGTCCCCACGACCCGGATCAGCCCCAGCATTTT.

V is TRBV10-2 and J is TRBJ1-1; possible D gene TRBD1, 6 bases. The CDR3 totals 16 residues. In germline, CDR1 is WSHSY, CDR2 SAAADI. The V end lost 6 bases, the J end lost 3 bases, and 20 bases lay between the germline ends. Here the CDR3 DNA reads TGCGCCAGCAGGCTGATAAACAGGGCGGGGGACACTGAAGCTTTCTTT. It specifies CASRLINRAGDTEAFF.

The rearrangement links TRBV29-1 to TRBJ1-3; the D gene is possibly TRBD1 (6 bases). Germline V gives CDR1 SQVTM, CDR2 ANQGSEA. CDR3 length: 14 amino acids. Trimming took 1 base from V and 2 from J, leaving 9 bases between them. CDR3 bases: TGCAGCGTTGAAGGGAACAGGGCTGGAAACACCATATATTTT. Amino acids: CSVEGNRAGNTIYF.

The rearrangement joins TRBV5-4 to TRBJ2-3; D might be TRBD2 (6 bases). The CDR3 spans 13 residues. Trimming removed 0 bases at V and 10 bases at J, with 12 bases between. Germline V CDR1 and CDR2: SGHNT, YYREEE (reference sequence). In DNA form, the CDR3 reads TGTGCCAGCAGCTTGGGACTAGTTGCGCCGCAGTATTTT. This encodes CASSLGLVAPQYF.

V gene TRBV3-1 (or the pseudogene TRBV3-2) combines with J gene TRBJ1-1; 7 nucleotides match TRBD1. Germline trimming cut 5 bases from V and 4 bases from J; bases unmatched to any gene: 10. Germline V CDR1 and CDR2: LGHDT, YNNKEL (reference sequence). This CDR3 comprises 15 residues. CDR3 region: CASSAQTGIGTEAFF. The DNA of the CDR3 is TGTGCCAGCAGCGCCCAGACAGGGATCGGCACTGAAGCTTTCTTT.

CDR3 sequence (DNA): TGTGCCAGCAGTGATCAGGGGAACACTGAAGCTTTCTTT. Amino acids: CASSDQGNTEAFF. The chain joins TRBV6-1 to TRBJ1-1; weak D call: TRBD1 (5 bases). The V gene's germline CDR1 is MNHNS and CDR2 SASEGT. The CDR3 extends over 13 amino acids. Trimming took 3 bases from V and 1 from J, leaving 6 bases between them.

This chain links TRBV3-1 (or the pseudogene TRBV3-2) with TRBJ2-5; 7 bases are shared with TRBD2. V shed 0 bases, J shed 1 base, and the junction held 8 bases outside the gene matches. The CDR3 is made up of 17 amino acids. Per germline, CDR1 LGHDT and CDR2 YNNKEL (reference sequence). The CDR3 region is CASSQDGAGAFQETQYF. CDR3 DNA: TGTGCCAGCAGCCAAGATGGGGCGGGAGCCTTCCAAGAGACCCAGTACTTC.

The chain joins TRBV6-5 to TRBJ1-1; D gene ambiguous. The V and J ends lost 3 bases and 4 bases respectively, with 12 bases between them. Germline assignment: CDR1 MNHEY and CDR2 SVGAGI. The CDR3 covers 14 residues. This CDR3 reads CASSYSGLVTEAFF. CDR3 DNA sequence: TGTGCCAGCAGTTATTCGGGATTGGTCACTGAAGCTTTCTTT.